This entry lists 29 T cell receptor beta chains sequenced from one sample in a study of identical twins (dated by TCRdb to the mid-2010s). The protocol used for the library was 5' RACE. Instrument used: Illumina HiSeq 2000. TCRdb trimmed public reads at Q25 via fastp, called clones via MiXCR and kept in-frame beta chains. Each entry is one CDR3 protein sequence, shown with its most common DNA and genes. The sample contains about 920,000 distinct CDR3 sequences, roughly an eighth of them found a single time. The top ten clones comprise around 1.5% of the sample. These same data were also listed under a study on yellow fever vaccine responses in identical twins.

Sequencing was carried out using PBMCs. The receptors were sampled from a woman under 30 in good health.

This clonotype turned up a few times. The chain carries TRBV7-2 and TRBJ2-1; 7 bases map to TRBD2. The CDR3 spans 15 residues. Trimming cost V 2 bases and J 6 bases; bases outside gene matches: 7. Germline CDR1 reads SGHTA; CDR2 reads FQGNSA. CDR3 nucleotide sequence: TGTGCCAGCAGCTTATGGCTAGCGGAGGGCAATGAGCAGTTCTTC. It translates to CASSLWLAEGNEQFF.

There are a few counts of this clonotype. The J gene is TRBJ2-5, the V gene TRBV10-2; D ambiguous. Per germline, CDR1 WSHSY and CDR2 SAAADI. Trimming removed 6 bases from V and 1 base from J, with 12 bases in between. The CDR3 is 14 amino acids. Written as DNA, the CDR3 is TGCGCCAGCAGCCTTGTGGTGGGCCAAGAGACCCAGTACTTC. Its translation is CASSLVVGQETQYF.

The V gene is TRBV19, the J gene TRBJ2-2, with D tentatively TRBD1 (6 bases). Trimming removed 6 bases from V and 5 bases from J, with 16 bases in between. CDR1 is LNHDA, CDR2 SQIVND, per germline (reference sequence). CDR3 size: 15 residues. The CDR3 bases are TGTGCCAGTAGCCATTATGGGGGCAATACCGGGGAGCTGTTTTTT. Its translation is CASSHYGGNTGELFF.

This clonotype appeared a few times. This rearrangement joins TRBV27 to TRBJ2-2; weak D call: TRBD2 (7 bases). This CDR3 region has 15 residues. With 7 bases removed from V and 0 bases from J, the gap between germline ends came to 12 bases. CDR1 and CDR2 from the germline V gene are MNHEY and SMNVEV (reference sequence). In DNA, the CDR3 is TGTGCCAGCACCTCGGGGGGCCCGAACACCGGGGAGCTGTTTTTT. Its translation is CASTSGGPNTGELFF.

This clonotype was observed a handful of times. The gene calls are TRBV6-1 and TRBJ2-5; D might be TRBD2 (6 bases). This CDR3 comprises 14 residues. Germline CDR1 and CDR2: MNHNS and SASEGT. Between the trimmed V and J ends, which lost 6 bases and 5 bases, there was a span of 16 bases. The CDR3 DNA reads TGTGCCAGCAGGGGTTGGGGCCGGGGGGAGACCCAGTACTTC. This sequence encodes CASRGWGRGETQYF.

The chain couples TRBV10-3 to TRBJ1-1; D is perhaps TRBD1 (5 bases). The CDR3 runs 15 residues. In germline, CDR1 is ENHRY, CDR2 SYGVKD. Trimming took off 5 bases at V and 2 bases at J, with 15 bases between the two ends. The CDR3 DNA sequence: TGTGCCATCAGTTTGACCCGGGGCCTTAACACTGAAGCTTTCTTT. Translated, it gives CAISLTRGLNTEAFF.

The V call is TRBV20-1, the J call TRBJ2-3; 9 nucleotides agree with TRBD2. V was clipped by 0 bases and J by 4 bases; unmatched bases: 17. The CDR3 contains 19 residues. Germline CDR1 is DFQATT and CDR2 is SNEGSKA (reference sequence). CDR3 bases: TGCAGTGCTAGAGATTACCCTAGCGGGAACCCGAGTCGGGCAGATACGCAGTATTTT. Translated: CSARDYPSGNPSRADTQYF.

CDR3 sequence reads: CSARVLGSSYNEQFF. CDR3 DNA sequence: TGCAGTGCTAGGGTCTTGGGGAGCTCCTACAATGAGCAGTTCTTC. The chain has TRBV20-1 and TRBJ2-1; D possibly corresponds to TRBD2 (5 bases). This CDR3 has 15 residues. With 3 bases removed from V and 0 bases from J, the gap between germline ends came to 12 bases. Germline CDR1 is DFQATT and CDR2 is SNEGSKA (reference sequence).

V gene TRBV28 combines with J gene TRBJ2-3; weak D call: TRBD2 (5 bases). Looked up from germline, CDR1 is MDHEN and CDR2 is SYDVKM. Trimming took 7 bases from V and 1 from J, leaving 15 bases between them. The CDR3 is 15 residues long. DNA for the CDR3: TGTGCCAGCACCCCGGGCGGGTTTCGCACAGATACGCAGTATTTT. The encoded protein is CASTPGGFRTDTQYF.

This clonotype was seen only a few times. The chain uses TRBV20-1 and TRBJ2-3; 9 positions match TRBD2. CDR1 is DFQATT and CDR2 is SNEGSKA in the germline V gene (reference sequence). CDR3 length: 19 residues. The trim removed 0 bases at V and 0 bases at J, leaving 13 bases unmatched. The CDR3 nucleotides read TGCAGTGCTAGAGAAGGGTACCTAGCGGGGCGAACTAGCACAGATACGCAGTATTTT. It is translated as CSAREGYLAGRTSTDTQYF.

The rearrangement links TRBV24-1 to TRBJ2-3, with TRBD2 matching over 9 bases. The germline CDR1 and CDR2 sequences are KGHDR and SFDVKD. The CDR3 loop spans 16 amino acids. V lost 7 bases to trimming and J lost 5 bases; unmatched junction nucleotides: 12. The CDR3: CATSDGAGGPRDTQYF. The CDR3 nucleotides are TGTGCCACCAGCGATGGGGCGGGAGGGCCGAGAGATACGCAGTATTTT.

V is TRBV9 and J is TRBJ2-4, with 7 bases that match TRBD2. Germline-derived CDR1 and CDR2 are SGDLS and YYNGEE. CDR3 size: 16 residues. V gave up 3 bases and J gave up 2 bases; unmatched junction bases: 8. This chain's CDR3 is CASSASGSGSKNIQYF. DNA of the CDR3: TGTGCCAGCAGCGCTAGCGGTAGTGGGTCCAAAAACATTCAGTACTTC.

The genes are TRBV27 and TRBJ2-7, with D uncertain. Per germline, CDR1 MNHEY and CDR2 SMNVEV (reference sequence). The CDR3 totals 15 residues. V was shortened by 4 bases and J by 5 bases, with 18 bases between the two germline ends. The CDR3 loop is CASSSLRTRDHEQYF. CDR3 nucleotides: TGTGCCAGCAGTTCCCTCCGGACCCGCGACCACGAGCAGTACTTC.

Many counts were recorded for this clonotype. The chain employs TRBV5-1 and TRBJ1-2; perhaps TRBD1 as D (5 bases). Deletions cut 1 base from V and 0 bases from J, with 16 bases between. Germline assignment: CDR1 SGHRS and CDR2 YFSETQ. CDR3 length: 17 amino acids. CDR3: CASSLLSPGRTNYGYTF. The CDR3 DNA reads as TGCGCCAGCAGCTTGTTATCCCCGGGACGGACTAACTATGGCTACACCTTC.

J is TRBJ2-1 and V is TRBV7-8; 7 bases map to TRBD2. J gave up 7 bases and V 4 bases, and 19 bases lay outside the gene matches. This CDR3 is 18 amino acids long. Germline CDR1 is SGHVS and CDR2 is FQNEAQ. CDR3 residues: CASSSPSGRAGARNEQFF. In DNA form, the CDR3 reads TGTGCCAGCAGCTCACCGAGTGGGCGGGCGGGAGCAAGGAATGAGCAGTTCTTC.

J is TRBJ1-1 and V is TRBV20-1; D unresolved. The germline V and J ends were trimmed by 5 bases and 1 base, with 11 bases remaining between them. The germline CDR1 and CDR2 sequences are DFQATT and SNEGSKA (reference sequence). The CDR3 runs 13 residues. The CDR3 sequence is CSARGEANTEAFF. In DNA, the CDR3 is TGCAGTGCTCGTGGGGAGGCGAACACTGAAGCTTTCTTT.

This clonotype was counted a few times. Written as DNA, the CDR3 is TGCAGCGTTCAGGGGGACAGGGCCGGGGAGCAGTACTTC. As protein: CSVQGDRAGEQYF. The chain carries TRBV29-1 and TRBJ2-7, with 9 positions matching TRBD1. V trimming: 5 bases; J trimming: 7 bases; junction bases outside the gene matches: 9. The germline V gene encodes CDR1 SQVTM and CDR2 ANQGSEA. The CDR3 runs to 13 residues.

In this sample, this clonotype turned up many times. The V gene is TRBV15, the J gene TRBJ2-5; a possible D gene is TRBD2 (6 bases). The CDR3 has 15 amino acids. The V and J ends lost 0 bases and 10 bases respectively, with 18 bases between them. Germline CDR1 is LNHNV and CDR2 is YYDKDF (reference sequence). CDR3 protein: CATSRDRGLQGDQYF. CDR3 DNA: TGTGCCACCAGCAGAGATCGGGGACTCCAAGGGGACCAGTACTTC.

The chain carries TRBV25-1 and TRBJ2-7; 10 bases are shared with TRBD2. The CDR3 has 16 residues. Germline loops: CDR1 MGHDK, CDR2 SYGVNS. Trimming removed 1 base from V and 3 bases from J; junction bases left unmatched: 6. Here the CDR3 reads CASSELRASGSYEQYF. The CDR3 nucleotides read TGTGCCAGCAGTGAATTAAGGGCTAGCGGGAGCTACGAGCAGTACTTC.

This clonotype was recorded a few times. The rearrangement uses TRBV15 and TRBJ1-2; D gene ambiguous. The V gene's germline CDR1 is LNHNV and CDR2 YYDKDF (reference sequence). The CDR3 has 14 residues. V was clipped by 0 bases and J by 3 bases, with 8 bases between them. CDR3 residues: CATSRDFTDYGYTF. The CDR3 nucleotides are TGTGCCACCAGCAGAGATTTCACCGACTATGGCTACACCTTC.

The V and J genes are TRBV3-1 and TRBJ2-1, with unresolved D. V was cut by 4 bases and J by 6 bases, with 22 bases left in between. Germline-derived CDR1 and CDR2 are LGHDT and YNNKEL (reference sequence). This CDR3 is built from 17 residues. The CDR3 loop is CASSPPHLTRGINEQFF. Written as DNA, the CDR3 is TGTGCCAGCAGCCCGCCGCATCTGACAAGAGGTATCAATGAGCAGTTCTTC.

This clonotype was seen only a few times. V usage is TRBV12-3 or TRBV12-4 and J usage is TRBJ2-1; D gene unclear. This CDR3 comprises 15 residues. The ends were cut back, 1 base at V and 4 bases at J, with 11 bases in the middle. This chain's CDR3 is CASSLGSSKYNEQFF. As DNA, the CDR3 is TGTGCCAGCAGTTTAGGTAGCAGTAAGTACAATGAGCAGTTCTTC.

The sample holds a few counts of this clonotype. The chain combines TRBV7-6 with TRBJ2-7; TRBD1 matches at 7 bases. The V segment lost 3 bases and the J segment 4 bases; nucleotides outside the gene matches: 9. CDR3 length: 15 amino acids. Germline CDR1 is SGHVS and CDR2 is FNYEAQ. In DNA form, the CDR3 reads TGTGCCAGCAGCTTCAGACAGGGTATTGGATACGAGCAGTACGTC. Translated, it gives CASSFRQGIGYEQYV.

This rearrangement joins TRBV12-3 or TRBV12-4 to TRBJ1-1; no firm D call. The CDR3 totals 15 residues. The V gene lost 1 base and the J gene lost 0 bases, with 9 bases spanning the gap. The CDR3 DNA reads as TGTGCCAGCAGTTTAGTTGGCGAATTGAACACTGAAGCTTTCTTT. Protein product: CASSLVGELNTEAFF.

This clonotype has at least ten counts. The rearrangement links TRBV11-2 to TRBJ2-7; D remains ambiguous. Trimming took off 6 bases at V and 7 bases at J, with 13 bases between the two ends. Germline V lookup: CDR1 SGHAT, CDR2 FQNNGV. The CDR3 is made up of 12 amino acids. The CDR3 DNA reads TGTGCCAGCAGTGTGGGTCAGACTGAGCAGTACTTC. Translated: CASSVGQTEQYF.

This chain links TRBV28 with TRBJ1-2; TRBD1 matches at 7 bases. The CDR3 contains 17 residues. CDR1 is MDHEN, CDR2 SYDVKM, per germline. The V segment lost 8 bases and the J segment 0 bases; nucleotides outside the gene matches: 15. CDR3 region: CASGVPGGGTANYGYTF. The CDR3 coding sequence is TGTGCCAGCGGCGTTCCCGGCGGGGGGACAGCTAACTATGGCTACACCTTC.

This clonotype appeared a few times. The chain couples TRBV3-1 to TRBJ2-1; 12 bases fit TRBD2. The CDR3 is 17 amino acids. V dropped 0 bases and J dropped 9; count of bases not matched to a gene: 9. In germline, CDR1 is LGHDT, CDR2 YNNKEL (reference sequence). CDR3 nucleotides: TGTGCCAGCAGCCAAGATGGGGCTAGCGGGAGGGCCGCTGAGCAGTTCTTC. Its translation: CASSQDGASGRAAEQFF.

This clonotype was recorded a few times. The chain employs TRBV2 and TRBJ2-4; the D gene is possibly TRBD2 (6 bases). V lost 3 bases and J 0 bases, leaving 12 bases between the germline ends. The CDR3 runs 16 residues. Germline V gene lookup returns CDR1 SNHLY and CDR2 FYNNEI. The CDR3 protein is CASSDGGALAKNIQYF. CDR3 DNA sequence: TGTGCCAGCAGTGATGGCGGGGCCCTAGCCAAAAACATTCAGTACTTC.

The genes are TRBV7-2 and TRBJ1-2, with 8 bases aligning to TRBD1. Losses at the gene ends were 4 bases for V and 9 bases for J; bases not matched to a gene: 13. Germline CDR1 and CDR2: SGHTA and FQGNSA. This CDR3 spans 15 amino acids. CDR3 region: CASSSGQGEVPSYTF. DNA for the CDR3: TGTGCCAGCAGCTCTGGACAGGGCGAAGTCCCGAGCTACACCTTC.